The clone carrying this T cell receptor beta chain was seen many times. Through Arm-PCR of CDR3 regions and iRepertoire HTBI primers, TCR beta libraries were built. TCRdb passed the multiplex PCR reads through MiXCR, listing each CDR3 protein once. The sample includes 200,000 to 250,000 distinct CDR3 sequences, about a sixth of them seen just once. CDR1 is MNHNS, CDR2 SASEGT, per germline. The CDR3 is 15 residues long. V lost 6 bases, J lost 6 bases, and 9 bases stayed unmatched. The sample comes from a study of regulatory T cells in long-lasting Graves disease. Time point defined: newly diagnosed GD, antithyroid drugs for less than 3 months. Researchers made the TCR library from RNA that was extracted from PBMCs.

The sequence was collected from a female donor with Graves disease. This rearrangement joins TRBV6-1 to TRBJ2-1; 9 nucleotides line up with TRBD1. The specimen was peripheral blood mononuclear cells (PBMCs), collected at new diagnosis, from a patient treated with antithyroid drugs. The DNA of the CDR3 is TGTGCCAGCAGAAGAGGGGACAGGGTTCTCAATGAGCAGTTCTTC. It translates to CASRRGDRVLNEQFF.